This T cell receptor beta chain was identified during a study of blood T cells in healthy people across ages. This clonotype was detected only a few times. J gave up 3 bases and V 4 bases, and 5 bases lay outside the gene matches. Germline loops: CDR1 SGHRS, CDR2 YFSETQ. This CDR3 comprises 15 residues. Then a second PCR, running about 6 to 12 cycles, was carried out with a sample-barcoded 5' primer and a J-beta primer mix. TCRdb itself ran the 5' RACE reads through MiXCR, one entry per CDR3 protein. The data show about 1 million distinct CDR3 sequences, under 55% seen once. Donors were systemically healthy Caucasian individuals from Russia aged about 6 to 95 years.

The TCR comes from a woman aged 60-75 years in good health. The chain joins TRBV5-1 to TRBJ2-5; 11 nucleotides match TRBD1. Sequencing used blood. CDR3 region: CASSNRDRGEETQYF. The CDR3 region has the DNA TGCGCCAGCAGCAACCGGGACAGGGGGGAAGAGACCCAGTACTTC.